The clone carrying this T cell receptor beta chain showed up many times. The data belong to a study of blood T cell repertoires in COVID-19. The germline gives CDR1 GTSNPN, CDR2 SVGIG (reference sequence). J lost 5 bases, V lost 3 bases, and 2 bases had no gene match. The CDR3 has 13 residues. Using immunoSEQ multiplex PCR, the repertoire was profiled, and TCRdb retains in-frame clones only, with some absent. The data show nearly 110,000 clones, almost 85% seen once. The genes are TRBV30 and TRBJ1-1; 11 bases map to TRBD1. The sequenced sample consisted of peripheral blood. The source of this sequence is a human donor in a cohort sampled during active COVID-19. In nucleotides, the CDR3 is TGTGCCTGGAGGGACAGGGGGCGGACTGAAGCTTTCTTT. Protein: CAWRDRGRTEAFF.